These T cell receptor beta chains were read from a single sample in a study of CD8 T cells in ankylosing spondylitis. TCRdb ran MiXCR on the 5' RACE reads and lists one entry per CDR3 protein. The table lists roughly 700,000 distinct CDR3 sequences, 19% of them singletons. Sequences were obtained from blood, either unsorted or a sorted T cell fraction (not recorded which). The receptors here all came from a male donor with ankylosing spondylitis. CDR3s include the opening cysteine and the closing phenylalanine or tryptophan. The D gene is left open where the match is weak. Rows may omit the clone size; those that give it use once, few, many or a size class.

V: TRBV6-2/TRBV6-3; J: TRBJ2-7; D: -; size: few; DNA: TGTGCCAGCAGTAGCCCCCAGGGATCTTTATTCTACGAGCAGTACTTC; CDR3: CASSSPQGSLFYEQYF
V: TRBV20-1; J: TRBJ2-2; D: TRBD1; size: -; DNA: TGCAGTGCTAGAGCCCAGGGGGCAGGCACCGGGGAGCTGTTTTTT; CDR3: CSARAQGAGTGELFF
V: TRBV20-1; J: TRBJ2-3; D: -; size: few; DNA: TGCAGTGCTAGAGATCTCTGGACGGGTCGAACAGATACGCAGTATTTT; CDR3: CSARDLWTGRTDTQYF
V: TRBV18; J: TRBJ2-3; D: -; size: many; DNA: TGTGCCAGCTCACTGGGGACAGGCCGAGCGGGGGATACGCAGTATTTT; CDR3: CASSLGTGRAGDTQYF
V: TRBV27; J: TRBJ1-2; D: TRBD1; size: few; DNA: TGTGCCAGCAGTTTCGACAGGGTAAACTATGGCTACACCTTC; CDR3: CASSFDRVNYGYTF
V: TRBV11-2; J: TRBJ2-1; D: -; size: many; DNA: TGTGCCAGCAGCTTTTCAAATAATGAGCAGTTCTTC; CDR3: CASSFSNNEQFF
V: TRBV28; J: TRBJ2-7; D: -; size: -; DNA: TGTGCCAGCATGGGCGCGGACAGTAGGAACGAGCAGTACTTC; CDR3: CASMGADSRNEQYF
V: TRBV30; J: TRBJ2-7; D: -; size: -; DNA: TGTGCCTCCGGCGAGCAGTACTTC; CDR3: CASGEQYF
V: TRBV20-1; J: TRBJ2-1; D: -; size: few; DNA: TGCAGTGCCCGACCTAGGGCGGTCTATGAGCAGTTCTTC; CDR3: CSARPRAVYEQFF
V: TRBV12-3/TRBV12-4; J: TRBJ1-6; D: TRBD1; size: -; DNA: TGTGCCAGCAGTTCCGGGACAGGGCGTACGATTTCACCCCTCCACTTT; CDR3: CASSSGTGRTISPLHF
V: TRBV7-6; J: TRBJ1-1; D: -; size: few; DNA: TGTGCCAGCAGCTTAGTAGGGGACACTATGAACACTGAAGCTTTCTTT; CDR3: CASSLVGDTMNTEAFF
V: TRBV2; J: TRBJ2-7; D: -; size: few; DNA: TGTGCCAGCTGTGAGGGTGGACCAGGGTACGAGCAGTACTTC; CDR3: CASCEGGPGYEQYF
V: TRBV7-6; J: TRBJ1-4; D: -; size: few; DNA: TGTGCCAGCAGTGCCCGGGGGGCTAATGAAAAACTGTTTTTT; CDR3: CASSARGANEKLFF
V: TRBV12-3/TRBV12-4; J: TRBJ2-3; D: TRBD2; size: many; DNA: TGTGCCAGCAAACGAGATCGGGGTAGCGGGAGCCCAACCTCAGATACGCAGTATTTT; CDR3: CASKRDRGSGSPTSDTQYF
V: TRBV14; J: TRBJ2-7; D: TRBD2; size: once; DNA: TGTGCCAGCAGGGCAACTAGCGGGAGTATCTACGAGCAGTACTTC; CDR3: CASRATSGSIYEQYF
V: TRBV4-2; J: TRBJ2-3; D: -; size: few; DNA: TGTGCCAGCAGCCAAGATTTTGGGGGGACCCAACCAGGGGATACGCAGTATTTT; CDR3: CASSQDFGGTQPGDTQYF
V: TRBV10-3; J: TRBJ1-1; D: -; size: few; DNA: TGTGCCATCAGTGAGTCTCAGAAAGTGAACACTGAAGCTTTCTTT; CDR3: CAISESQKVNTEAFF
V: TRBV12-3/TRBV12-4; J: TRBJ2-6; D: -; size: few; DNA: TGTGCCAGCAGTGAAGATTCTGCCCTCGCCGGGGCCAACGTCCTGACTTTC; CDR3: CASSEDSALAGANVLTF
V: TRBV6-5; J: TRBJ2-3; D: -; size: -; DNA: TGTGCCAGCAGTTACAGGCTCCCTAACACAGATACGCAGTATTTT; CDR3: CASSYRLPNTDTQYF
V: TRBV28; J: TRBJ1-1; D: -; size: -; DNA: TGTGCCAGCACGAGGGGATTCTCCTACACTGAAGCTTTCTTT; CDR3: CASTRGFSYTEAFF
V: TRBV27; J: TRBJ1-3; D: TRBD1; size: -; DNA: TGTGCCAGCAGTCCCTGGGCAGGGGGCAGTGGAAACACCATATATTTT; CDR3: CASSPWAGGSGNTIYF
V: TRBV20-1; J: TRBJ1-6; D: -; size: few; DNA: TGCAGTGCTACTTACCGAGCCTTCAATTCACCCCTCCACTTT; CDR3: CSATYRAFNSPLHF
V: TRBV5-1; J: TRBJ2-5; D: -; size: few; DNA: TGCGCCAGCAGCCGACTAGGGGTTGTTGGCCAAGAGACCCAGTACTTC; CDR3: CASSRLGVVGQETQYF
V: TRBV14; J: TRBJ2-7; D: -; size: few; DNA: TGTGCCAGCAGCCAAGAAGATTACGAGCAGTACTTC; CDR3: CASSQEDYEQYF
V: TRBV28; J: TRBJ2-5; D: -; size: -; DNA: TGTGCCAGCAGTTTTGGACGATCGGAGACCCAGTACTTC; CDR3: CASSFGRSETQYF
V: TRBV12-3/TRBV12-4; J: TRBJ1-3; D: -; size: many; DNA: TGTGCCAGCAGCTTATCAGGGTCCGGAAACACCATATATTTT; CDR3: CASSLSGSGNTIYF
V: TRBV24-1; J: TRBJ1-5; D: TRBD1; size: many; DNA: TGTGCCACCAGGGGCACCGGGACAGTGGCATATCAGCCCCAGCATTTT; CDR3: CATRGTGTVAYQPQHF
V: TRBV20-1; J: TRBJ2-7; D: -; size: once; DNA: TGCAGTGCTAGAGATCCCGGGGCCTATGCCTACGAGCAGTACTTC; CDR3: CSARDPGAYAYEQYF
V: TRBV11-2; J: TRBJ2-2; D: TRBD1; size: -; DNA: TGTGCCAGCAGCTCCGGGACAGGAAGCCCCACCGGGGAGCTGTTTTTT; CDR3: CASSSGTGSPTGELFF
V: TRBV9; J: TRBJ1-1; D: -; size: many; DNA: TGTGCCAGCAGCGTAGGGGGGGACACTGAAGCTTTCTTT; CDR3: CASSVGGDTEAFF
V: TRBV20-1; J: TRBJ2-3; D: TRBD2; size: -; DNA: TGCAGTGCTAGCCCCCTCGGGGGAGGGTGGCTAGCGGGAGGTCCTGGGAACACAGATACGCAGTATTTT; CDR3: CSASPLGGGWLAGGPGNTDTQYF
V: TRBV20-1; J: TRBJ2-1; D: TRBD2; size: once; DNA: TGCAGTGCTAGAGACGGAGGGCGGGAGTTAATCTACAATGAGCAGTTCTTC; CDR3: CSARDGGRELIYNEQFF
V: TRBV20-1; J: TRBJ2-1; D: -; size: -; DNA: TGCAGTGCTGGCCCACTAGGGGGTTTACGCAATGAGCAGTTCTTC; CDR3: CSAGPLGGLRNEQFF
V: TRBV20-1; J: TRBJ1-1; D: -; size: -; DNA: TGCAGTGCTAGAGATCTTGGGGGCGTTTCTGAAGCTTTCTTT; CDR3: CSARDLGGVSEAFF
V: TRBV19; J: TRBJ1-3; D: -; size: -; DNA: TGTGCCAGTACTTCGACCTACTCTGGAAACACCATATATTTT; CDR3: CASTSTYSGNTIYF
V: TRBV7-3; J: TRBJ2-3; D: TRBD2; size: few; DNA: TGTGCCAGCAGCTTAAAAGGGCTAGCGGCGGTTAGCACAGATACGCAGTATTTT; CDR3: CASSLKGLAAVSTDTQYF
V: TRBV20-1; J: TRBJ2-7; D: TRBD2; size: -; DNA: TGCAGTGCTAATCCAAGGCGGGAGTCCTACGAGCAGTACTTC; CDR3: CSANPRRESYEQYF
V: TRBV7-9; J: TRBJ2-7; D: -; size: once; DNA: TGTGCCAGCAGCTTCAGTAGAATCTACGAGCAGTACTTC; CDR3: CASSFSRIYEQYF
V: TRBV15; J: TRBJ2-7; D: -; size: few; DNA: TGTGCCACCAGCGTTCGACCCGACGAGCAGTACTTC; CDR3: CATSVRPDEQYF
V: TRBV3-1; J: TRBJ2-7; D: -; size: -; DNA: TGTGCCAGCAGCCAGGTTTCCCACGAGCAGTACTTC; CDR3: CASSQVSHEQYF
V: TRBV20-1; J: TRBJ2-3; D: TRBD2; size: few; DNA: TGCAGTGCTGAGAGCGGGAGTTCCGGGACAGATACGCAGTATTTT; CDR3: CSAESGSSGTDTQYF
V: TRBV9; J: TRBJ1-2; D: -; size: -; DNA: TGTGCCAGCAGCGGAGGTCTTTTGAAGGGGAAGACTTATGGCTACACCTTC; CDR3: CASSGGLLKGKTYGYTF
V: TRBV5-1; J: TRBJ2-7; D: TRBD1; size: -; DNA: TGCGCCAGCAGCCAGACAGGGCTTGGGAATGAGCAGTACTTC; CDR3: CASSQTGLGNEQYF
V: TRBV10-3; J: TRBJ2-7; D: TRBD2; size: few; DNA: TGTGCGGTTGCGGGAGAGTACGAGCAGTACTTC; CDR3: CAVAGEYEQYF
V: TRBV27; J: TRBJ2-1; D: TRBD2; size: -; DNA: TGTGCCAGCAGTTCCCCGCGGACTAGCGGGCACGATGAGCAGTTCTTC; CDR3: CASSSPRTSGHDEQFF
V: TRBV20-1; J: TRBJ1-1; D: -; size: -; DNA: TGCAGTGCCCCAGAGAACACTGAAGCTTTCTTT; CDR3: CSAPENTEAFF
V: TRBV7-9; J: TRBJ1-1; D: TRBD1; size: few; DNA: TGTGCCAGCAGCTTAGGGACAGGGATGTTGGACACTGAAGCTTTCTTT; CDR3: CASSLGTGMLDTEAFF
V: TRBV7-9; J: TRBJ2-5; D: TRBD2; size: few; DNA: TGTGCCAGCAGCCCCGGGGGGGTGAGTCAGGAGACCCAGTACTTC; CDR3: CASSPGGVSQETQYF
V: TRBV7-2; J: TRBJ1-2; D: -; size: few; DNA: TGTGCCAGCACCATATCCGGGGGCTATGGCTACACCTTC; CDR3: CASTISGGYGYTF
V: TRBV11-2; J: TRBJ1-4; D: -; size: few; DNA: TGTGCCAGCAGCCGCGGGACCAACACTAATGAAAAACTGTTTTTT; CDR3: CASSRGTNTNEKLFF
V: TRBV6-1; J: TRBJ2-3; D: TRBD2; size: -; DNA: TGTGCCAGCAGCCCCCTTCTAGCGGGAGGTGCAAGGGATACGCAGTATTTT; CDR3: CASSPLLAGGARDTQYF
V: TRBV4-3; J: TRBJ2-3; D: TRBD1; size: -; DNA: TGCGCCAGCAGCCGGCAGACAGGGTTTGGCACAGATACGCAGTATTTT; CDR3: CASSRQTGFGTDTQYF
V: TRBV3-1; J: TRBJ1-1; D: -; size: -; DNA: TGTGCCAGCAGCCAGGGGAACCTGAACACTGAAGCTTTCTTT; CDR3: CASSQGNLNTEAFF
V: TRBV12-3/TRBV12-4; J: TRBJ1-1; D: -; size: few; DNA: TGTGCCAGCAGCTTTACCGGGGGGGGTGGGACTGAAGCTTTCTTT; CDR3: CASSFTGGGGTEAFF
V: TRBV5-1; J: TRBJ2-7; D: -; size: few; DNA: TGCGCCAGCAGCTTGTTAGGACGGGAACTCTACGAGCAGTACTTC; CDR3: CASSLLGRELYEQYF
V: TRBV6-1; J: TRBJ1-4; D: TRBD1; size: -; DNA: TGTGCCAGCAGTAGAGACAGGGGGCCTGAAAAACTGTTTTTT; CDR3: CASSRDRGPEKLFF
V: TRBV9; J: TRBJ1-5; D: -; size: -; DNA: TGTGCCAGCAGCGTAGAGGGTGGGACCCAGCATTTT; CDR3: CASSVEGGTQHF
V: TRBV12-3/TRBV12-4; J: TRBJ1-5; D: TRBD1; size: -; DNA: TGTGCCAGCAGTTTTGGACAGGATCAGCCCCAGCATTTT; CDR3: CASSFGQDQPQHF
V: TRBV7-9; J: TRBJ1-1; D: TRBD1; size: -; DNA: TGTGCCAGCAGCTTAGCGCAACAGGGGAGGACTGAAGCTTTCTTT; CDR3: CASSLAQQGRTEAFF
V: TRBV7-2; J: TRBJ2-3; D: TRBD2; size: few; DNA: TGTGCCAGCAGCTTAGCAGCGGGGGGCCCCTCCTATACGCAGTATTTT; CDR3: CASSLAAGGPSYTQYF